This entry lists 15 T cell receptor beta chains sequenced from one sample in a study of T cell responses to AZD1222 COVID-19 vaccine. The assay was immunoSEQ multiplex PCR, and TCRdb's table has in-frame clones only and misses some. This table holds 110,000 to 150,000 clones, 93% found once. The source material was peripheral blood, sampled on day 0 of AZD1222 vaccination. All receptors come from an adult in good health.

The V and J genes are TRBV5-6 and TRBJ1-2; possibly TRBD1 for D (5 bases). V dropped 4 bases and J dropped 8 bases, with 18 bases sitting between them. The CDR3 sequence is 14 residues long. In germline, CDR1 is SGHDT, CDR2 YYEEEE. CDR3 sequence: CASSPRGLLAGYTF. The CDR3 DNA reads as TGTGCCAGCAGCCCCCGGGGACTCCTGGCGGGCTACACCTTC.

The chain links TRBV6-1 to TRBJ2-2, with 7 bases that match TRBD2. The CDR3 extends over 14 amino acids. Trimming took 2 bases from V and 7 from J; bases not matched to a gene: 4. From germline, CDR1 is MNHNS and CDR2 SASEGT. CDR3 sequence reads: CASSEWRGIGELFF. The CDR3 nucleotides are TGTGCCAGCAGTGAATGGCGGGGGATCGGGGAGCTGTTTTTT.

This clone was found once. This rearrangement joins TRBV15 to TRBJ1-1; no firm D call. Trimming left V 1 base short and J 0 bases short, with 6 bases between. CDR1 and CDR2 from the germline V gene are LNHNV and YYDKDF (reference sequence). This CDR3 has 14 residues. The CDR3 DNA sequence: TGTGCCACCAGCAGAGTTCGGTTGAACACTGAAGCTTTCTTT. This sequence encodes CATSRVRLNTEAFF.

V is TRBV6-5 and J is TRBJ2-2; 8 nucleotides line up with TRBD2. From germline, CDR1 is MNHEY and CDR2 SVGAGI. This CDR3 is 15 amino acids long. Trimming cost V 5 bases and J 1 base; bases outside gene matches: 3. CDR3 sequence reads: CASSHTSGNTGELFF. The CDR3 nucleotides are TGTGCCAGCAGTCATACTAGCGGGAACACCGGGGAGCTGTTTTTT.

The genes are TRBV7-2 and TRBJ1-1; D possibly corresponds to TRBD1 (6 bases). Looked up from germline, CDR1 is SGHTA and CDR2 is FQGNSA. The CDR3 runs to 14 residues. Trimming took off 6 bases at V and 4 bases at J, with 15 bases between the two ends. CDR3 loop: CASRYKGGGTEAFF. The CDR3 DNA sequence: TGTGCCAGCAGATATAAAGGAGGGGGCACTGAAGCTTTCTTT. The full variable domain, in which reference TRBV7-2 and TRBJ1-1 provide the parts outside the CDR3, is GAGVSQSPSNKVTEKGKDVELRCDPISGHTALYWYRQSLGQGLEFLIYFQGNSAPDKSGLPSDRFSAERTGGSVSTLTIQRTQQEDSAVYLCASRYKGGGTEAFFGQGTRLTVV.

The rearrangement joins TRBV2 to TRBJ2-7; no reliable D call. Trimming took off 0 bases at V and 5 bases at J, with 17 bases between the two ends. Germline assignment: CDR1 SNHLY and CDR2 FYNNEI. The length of the CDR3 is 16 residues. DNA of the CDR3: TGTGCCAGCAGTGAAGCGCTTCTTCCCCCCCGGGACGAGCAGTACTTC. Translation: CASSEALLPPRDEQYF.

The chain carries TRBV6-1 and TRBJ2-7; D may match TRBD1 or TRBD2 (7 bases each). The V gene's germline CDR1 is MNHNS and CDR2 SASEGT. V was shortened by 3 bases and J by 0 bases, with 12 bases between the two germline ends. The CDR3 spans 15 residues. CDR3 sequence (DNA): TGTGCCAGCAGTGACCAGGGGGGGGGCTCCTACGAGCAGTACTTC. Encoded protein: CASSDQGGGSYEQYF.

The chain combines TRBV6-5 with TRBJ1-2, with D perhaps matching TRBD1 (5 bases). Germline CDR1 MNHEY, CDR2 SVGAGI. V lost 4 bases and J lost 4, with 19 bases in between. The CDR3 spans 16 residues. The CDR3: CASSSRGGPLIYGYTF. The CDR3 DNA follows: TGTGCCAGCAGTTCTAGGGGAGGGCCTCTTATCTATGGCTACACCTTC.

In this sample, this clone turned up once. The chain is built from TRBV19 and TRBJ2-1; D remains ambiguous. The CDR3 loop spans 18 amino acids. The V and J ends lost 7 bases and 0 bases respectively, with 22 bases between them. CDR1 and CDR2 (germline): LNHDA, SQIVND (reference sequence). The CDR3 region has the DNA TGTGCCAGTACCCAACTCCCCCTTTCTACGTACTCCTACAATGAGCAGTTCTTC. This encodes CASTQLPLSTYSYNEQFF. The entire variable domain, with the rest obtained from reference TRBV19 and TRBJ2-1, is as follows: DGGITQSPKYLFRKEGQNVTLSCEQNLNHDAMYWYRQDPGQGLRLIYYSQIVNDFQKGDIAEGYSVSREKKESFPLTVTSAQKNPTAFYLCASTQLPLSTYSYNEQFFGPGTRLTVL.

J is TRBJ1-1 and V is TRBV28; TRBD1 aligns across 9 bases. CDR1 is MDHEN and CDR2 is SYDVKM in the germline V gene. This CDR3 contains 14 residues. The V and J ends lost 2 bases and 3 bases, in that order; junction bases with no gene match: 1. This chain's CDR3 is CASSLGQGYTEAFF. DNA for the CDR3: TGTGCCAGCAGTTTAGGACAGGGGTACACTGAAGCTTTCTTT.

The rearrangement joins TRBV19 to TRBJ1-5; D gene ambiguous. Germline CDR1 is LNHDA and CDR2 is SQIVND (reference sequence). The V end lost 1 base, the J end lost 4 bases, and 11 bases lay between the germline ends. The CDR3 consists of 15 residues. The CDR3 reads CASSIVSGPNQPQHF. CDR3 nucleotide sequence: TGTGCCAGTAGTATAGTATCTGGGCCGAATCAGCCCCAGCATTTT.

This chain joins TRBV4-1 and TRBJ1-6, with D possibly being TRBD1 (5 bases). V shed 0 bases and J shed 10 bases, with 10 bases lying between them. Germline CDR1 reads MGHRA; CDR2 reads YSYEKL. This CDR3 comprises 14 residues. The CDR3 bases are TGCGCCAGCAGCCAAGATCAGGGCGGATCACCCCTCCACTTT. Translated, it gives CASSQDQGGSPLHF.

This chain joins TRBV29-1 and TRBJ2-1, with 9 bases that match TRBD1. CDR3 length: 14 residues. Germline CDR1 and CDR2: SQVTM and ANQGSEA. Trimming at V came to 3 bases and at J to 5 bases, leaving 5 bases not matched to a gene. CDR3 DNA: TGCAGCGTTGAGCGGGACAGGGCGGACAATGAGCAGTTCTTC. This encodes CSVERDRADNEQFF.

The chain carries TRBV28 and TRBJ2-1; 12 bases align to TRBD2. The CDR3 is made up of 16 amino acids. Germline values: CDR1 MDHEN, CDR2 SYDVKM. J lost 12 bases, V lost 4 bases, and 13 bases had no gene match. Here the CDR3 DNA reads TGTGCCAGCAGTTCTCCCGGGACTAGCGGGCGTCTAGGGCAGTTCTTC. It specifies CASSSPGTSGRLGQFF.

The chain couples TRBV27 to TRBJ2-3; TRBD2 matches at 13 bases. CDR1 and CDR2 (germline): MNHEY, SMNVEV (reference sequence). The CDR3 extends over 15 amino acids. V lost 6 bases, J lost 5 bases, and 5 bases stayed unmatched. This chain's CDR3 is CASRGLAGARDTQYF. The CDR3 DNA sequence: TGTGCCAGCAGAGGACTAGCGGGAGCGAGAGATACGCAGTATTTT.